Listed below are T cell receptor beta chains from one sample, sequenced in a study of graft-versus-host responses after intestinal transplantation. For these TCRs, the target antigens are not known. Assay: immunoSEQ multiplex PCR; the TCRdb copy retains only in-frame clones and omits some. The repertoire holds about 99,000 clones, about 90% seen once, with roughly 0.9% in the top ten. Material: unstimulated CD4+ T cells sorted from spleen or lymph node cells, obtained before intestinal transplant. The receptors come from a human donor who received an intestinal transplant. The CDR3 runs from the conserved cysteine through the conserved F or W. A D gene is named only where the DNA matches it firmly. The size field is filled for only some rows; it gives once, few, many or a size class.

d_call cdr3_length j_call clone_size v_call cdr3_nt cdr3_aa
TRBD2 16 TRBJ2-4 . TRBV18 TGTGCCAGCTCCCAAATTGGCGGGAGAGCATCGGACATTCAGTACTTC CASSQIGGRASDIQYF
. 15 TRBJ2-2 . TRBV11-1 TGTGCCAGCAGCTTATGGGGGGTCGAGACCGGGGAGCTGTTTTTT CASSLWGVETGELFF
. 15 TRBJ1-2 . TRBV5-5 TGTGCCAGCAGCCTCTTTTCCCGGGCAGGCTATGGCTACACCTTC CASSLFSRAGYGYTF
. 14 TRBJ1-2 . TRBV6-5 TGTGCCAGCAGCCCTGACGGGAAGAACTATGGCTACACCTTC CASSPDGKNYGYTF
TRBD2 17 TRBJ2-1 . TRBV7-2 TGTGCCAGCAGCTTGAGGACTAGCGGGAGGGTATACAATGAGCAGTTCTTC CASSLRTSGRVYNEQFF
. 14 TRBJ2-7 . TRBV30 TGTGCCTGGAGTGCGGGGTCAGCGTCCTACGAGCGGTACTTC CAWSAGSASYERYF
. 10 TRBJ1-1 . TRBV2 TGTGCCAGCCGTCAGACTGAAGCTTTCTTT CASRQTEAFF
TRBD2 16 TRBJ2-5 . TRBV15 TGTGCCACCAGCAGATTACGAGCGGGGGCCACGGAGACCCAGTACTTC CATSRLRAGATETQYF
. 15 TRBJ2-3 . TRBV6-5 TGTGCCAGCAGTTCTGTGCAGGTACGGACAGATACGCAGTATTTT CASSSVQVRTDTQYF
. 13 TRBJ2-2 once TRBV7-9 TGTGCCAGCAGCTTGAGGAACACCGGGGAGCTGTTTTTT CASSLRNTGELFF
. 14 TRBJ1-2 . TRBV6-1 TGTGCCAGCAGTGGCCCCCGCCAGGTCTATGGCTACACCTTC CASSGPRQVYGYTF
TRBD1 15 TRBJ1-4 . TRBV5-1 TGCGCCAGCAGCTTACGGACAGGGGGGGATGAAAAACTGTTTTTT CASSLRTGGDEKLFF
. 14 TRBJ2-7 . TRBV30 TGTGCCTGGAGTCAACAGGGAATTCGGGACGAGCAGTACTTC CAWSQQGIRDEQYF
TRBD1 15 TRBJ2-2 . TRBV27 TGTGCCAGCAGTTTTAGAGGGGGCAACACCGGGGAGCTGTTTTTT CASSFRGGNTGELFF
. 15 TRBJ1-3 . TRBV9 TGTGCCAGCAGCGTAGCGCCGGGGGCAGGAAACACCATATATTTT CASSVAPGAGNTIYF
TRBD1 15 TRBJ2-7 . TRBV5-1 TGCGCCAGCAGATCTGGACAGGCTAGCTCCTACGAGCAGTACTTC CASRSGQASSYEQYF
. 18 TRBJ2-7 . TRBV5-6 TGTGCCAGCAGCTCCAGCCCAGTCGGGGCCCGTTTCTTCTACGAGCAGTACTTC CASSSSPVGARFFYEQYF
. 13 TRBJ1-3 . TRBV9 TGTGCCAGCAGCCCGAGCTCTGGAAACACCATATATTTT CASSPSSGNTIYF
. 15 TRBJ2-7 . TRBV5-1 TGCGCCAGCAGGGGGGACCCCACGTTCGGCTACGAGCAGTACTTC CASRGDPTFGYEQYF
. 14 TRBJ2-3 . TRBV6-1 TGTGCCAGCTCTTCTCAGGGGGACTTCGCATTTAAGTATTTT CASSSQGDFAFKYF
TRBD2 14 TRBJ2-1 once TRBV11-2 TGTGCCAGCACCGGACTAGCGGGGGGGCCTGAGCAGTTCTTC CASTGLAGGPEQFF
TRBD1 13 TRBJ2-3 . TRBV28 TGTGCCAGCAGTCGAACAGGGGTGGATACGCAGTATTTT CASSRTGVDTQYF
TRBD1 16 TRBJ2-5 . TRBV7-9 TGTGCCAGCAGCTTAGGGGACAGGGTAGATCAAGAGACCCAGTACTTC CASSLGDRVDQETQYF
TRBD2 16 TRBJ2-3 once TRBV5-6 TGTGCCAGCAGCCTAGGACTAGCTCAGGTCGGAGATACGCAGTATTTT CASSLGLAQVGDTQYF
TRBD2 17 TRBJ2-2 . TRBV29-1 TGCAGCGTTGAAGACGGGGTAGCGGGAGTAGGAACCGGGGAGCTGTTTTTT CSVEDGVAGVGTGELFF
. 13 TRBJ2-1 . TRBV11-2 TGTGCCAGCAGCTTAGATCGAGGAAATGAGCAGTTCTTC CASSLDRGNEQFF
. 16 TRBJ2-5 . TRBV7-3 TGTGCCAGCAGCCCGACCGGGACCTCGGGAATAGAGACCCAGTACTTC CASSPTGTSGIETQYF
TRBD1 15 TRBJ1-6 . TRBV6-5 TGTGCCAGCAGCTACGACGACAGGGTCGATTCACCCCTCCACTTT CASSYDDRVDSPLHF
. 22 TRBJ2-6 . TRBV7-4 TGTGCCAGCAGCGGATCGACGAGAGCAGCGCGACTGGCACAAAGTCGGGCCAACGTCCTGACTTTC CASSGSTRAARLAQSRANVLTF
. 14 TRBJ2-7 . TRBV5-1 TGCGCCAGCAGCTTGGGCCTCGCCGACTACGAGCAGTACTTC CASSLGLADYEQYF
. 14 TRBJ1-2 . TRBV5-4 TGTGCCAGCAGCACTTACGGGGTGCTCTATGGCTACACCTTC CASSTYGVLYGYTF
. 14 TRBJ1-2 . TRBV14 TGTGCCAGCAGCCCTAGCCGGACAGTGTATGGCTACACCTTC CASSPSRTVYGYTF
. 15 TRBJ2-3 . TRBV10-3 TGTGCCATCAGCGGGAAGTTGCCTAGCACAGATACGCAGTATTTT CAISGKLPSTDTQYF
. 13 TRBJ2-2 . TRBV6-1 TGTGCCAGCAGTGAAGCGTCGGCCGGGGAGCTGTTTTTT CASSEASAGELFF
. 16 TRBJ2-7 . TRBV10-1 TGCGCCAGCAGTGAGTCTGGTAGGGTTGGGAAAACAGAGCAGTACTTC CASSESGRVGKTEQYF
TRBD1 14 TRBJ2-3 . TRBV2 TGTGCCAGCCGTCACAGGGGGCGAGGGGATACGCAGTATTTT CASRHRGRGDTQYF
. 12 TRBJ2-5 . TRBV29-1 TGCAGCGGTAGGGGGACTCAAGAGACCCAGTACTTC CSGRGTQETQYF
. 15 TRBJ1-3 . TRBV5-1 TGCGCCAGCAGCTTGGTCGGGGCCGCCGGAAACACCATATATTTT CASSLVGAAGNTIYF
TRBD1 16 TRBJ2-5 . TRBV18 TGTGCCAGCTCTTCAACAGACACAGGGGCCGGGGAGACCCAGTACTTC CASSSTDTGAGETQYF
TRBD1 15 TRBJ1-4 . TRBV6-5 TGTGCCAGCAGTTACTCGACAGGGGTCAGAGAAAAACTGTTTTTT CASSYSTGVREKLFF
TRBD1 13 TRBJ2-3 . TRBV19 TGTGCCAGTAGCCCGACAGGGACAGATACGCAGTATTTT CASSPTGTDTQYF
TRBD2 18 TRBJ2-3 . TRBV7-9 TGTGCCAGCAGCTTAGAGGGTGGACTAGCGCCTAGCACAGATACGCAGTATTTT CASSLEGGLAPSTDTQYF
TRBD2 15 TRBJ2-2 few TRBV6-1 TGTGCCAGCAAGATTAGCGGGAGGGTAACCGGGGAGCTGTTTTTT CASKISGRVTGELFF
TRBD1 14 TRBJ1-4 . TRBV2 TGTGCCAGCAGAGGACAGGCCTTTAATGAAAAACTGTTTTTT CASRGQAFNEKLFF
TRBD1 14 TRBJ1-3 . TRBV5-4 TGTGCCAGCAGCCGGACAGGGTCTGGAAACACCATATATTTT CASSRTGSGNTIYF
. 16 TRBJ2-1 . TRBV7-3 TGTGCCAGCAGCTTATGGGCAGGGGCCACCTACAATGAGCAGTTCTTC CASSLWAGATYNEQFF
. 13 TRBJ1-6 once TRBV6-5 TGTGCCAGCAGTTACTCGTTGAATTCACCCCTCCACTTT CASSYSLNSPLHF
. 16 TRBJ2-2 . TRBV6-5 TGTGCCAGCAGTTACGGGCTAGCACCCGACACCGGGGAGCTGTTTTTT CASSYGLAPDTGELFF
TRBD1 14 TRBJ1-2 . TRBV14 TGTGCCAGCAGCCAATGGACAGGGATAGGTGGCTACACCTTC CASSQWTGIGGYTF
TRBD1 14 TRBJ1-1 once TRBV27 TGTGCCAGCGGCAAGGGACAGGTGAGCAGTGAAGCTTTCTTT CASGKGQVSSEAFF
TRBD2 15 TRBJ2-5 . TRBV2 TGTGCCAGCACCCGACCACTAGCGGGGGTGGAGACCCAGTACTTC CASTRPLAGVETQYF
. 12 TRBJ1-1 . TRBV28 TGTGCCAGCGGGGGGTGGAACACTGAAGCTTTCTTT CASGGWNTEAFF
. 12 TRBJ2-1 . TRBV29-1 TGCAGCGTGACACCGACGGACAATGAGCAGTTCTTC CSVTPTDNEQFF
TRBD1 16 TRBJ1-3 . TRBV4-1 TGCGCCAGCAGCCAGGAGGGGTCAGGGGGTATCAACACCATATATTTT CASSQEGSGGINTIYF
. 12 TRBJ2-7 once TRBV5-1 TGCGCCAGCAGCCCGCCGGACTACGAGCAGTACTTC CASSPPDYEQYF
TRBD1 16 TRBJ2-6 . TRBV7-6 TGTGCCAGCAGCTTAGAGGGACAGTCTGGGGCCAACGTCCTGACTTTC CASSLEGQSGANVLTF
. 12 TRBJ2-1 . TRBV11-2 TGTGCCAGCAGCTTAAGGGACAATGAGCAGTTCTTC CASSLRDNEQFF
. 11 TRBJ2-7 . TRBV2 TGTGCCAGCAGTGGAGTTAACGAGCAGTACTTC CASSGVNEQYF
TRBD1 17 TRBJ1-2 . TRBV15 TGTGCCACCAGCAGGGAAAGGGAGACAGGGGAGGACTATGGCTACACCTTC CATSRERETGEDYGYTF